The clone carrying this T cell receptor beta chain was observed a few times. Germline V gives CDR1 SEHNR, CDR2 FQNEAQ (reference sequence). The V end was cut by 5 bases, the J end by 6 bases, with 19 bases between. The CDR3 runs 15 residues. This sample was taken from a study of early T cells in non-severe SARS-CoV-2 infection. TCRdb redid the calling of the 5' RACE reads with MiXCR, one entry per CDR3 protein. The sample yields 100,000 to 150,000 distinct CDR3 sequences, about 15% seen once. J is TRBJ1-1 and V is TRBV7-9; D not resolved. Sequenced material: whole blood. This receptor was obtained from an adult who was a healthcare worker with PCR-confirmed SARS-CoV-2 infection or an uninfected control (not recorded which). CDR3 loop: CASSAGEPAKPEAFF. CDR3 DNA sequence: TGTGCCAGCAGCGCAGGCGAACCCGCGAAACCTGAAGCTTTCTTT.